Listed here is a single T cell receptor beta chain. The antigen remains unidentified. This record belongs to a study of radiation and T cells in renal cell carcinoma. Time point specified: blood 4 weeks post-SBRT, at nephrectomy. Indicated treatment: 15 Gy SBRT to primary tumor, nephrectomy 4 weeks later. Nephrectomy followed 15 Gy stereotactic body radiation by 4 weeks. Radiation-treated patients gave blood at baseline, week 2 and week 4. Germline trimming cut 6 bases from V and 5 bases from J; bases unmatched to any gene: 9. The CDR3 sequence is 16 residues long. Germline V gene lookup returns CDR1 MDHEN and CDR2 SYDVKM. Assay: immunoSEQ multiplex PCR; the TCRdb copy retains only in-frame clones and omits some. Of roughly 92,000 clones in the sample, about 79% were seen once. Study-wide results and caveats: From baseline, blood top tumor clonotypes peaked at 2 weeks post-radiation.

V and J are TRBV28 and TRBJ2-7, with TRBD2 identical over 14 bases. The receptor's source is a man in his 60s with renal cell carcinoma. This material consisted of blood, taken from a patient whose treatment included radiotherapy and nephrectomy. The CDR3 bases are TGTGCCAGCAGGGGGGGACTAGCGGGAGTTGTCCACGAGCAGTACTTC. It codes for CASRGGLAGVVHEQYF.